This T cell receptor beta chain was obtained from a study of cytomegalovirus exposure and HLA in healthy donors. General observations from the study: In a later analysis, specific HLA alleles were associated with 15,000 to 20,000 TCR beta sequences at a 0.05 false discovery rate.

In the PCR, 60 Vbeta and 13 Jbeta primers were used. The repertoire was sequenced with immunoSEQ multiplex PCR; TCRdb's copy has only in-frame clones and lacks some. The sample lists 200,000 to 250,000 clones; roughly 80% were seen once. This clone showed up just a few times. Its matching antigen is unknown. Germline-derived CDR1 and CDR2 are MNHEY and SVGAGI. V was clipped by 4 bases and J by 10 bases, with 10 bases between them. The CDR3 consists of 11 residues. This TCR came from a woman aged 40 to 55 in good health and CMV-seropositive. V usage is TRBV6-5 and J usage is TRBJ1-1; D uncertain. Material for sequencing was PBMCs. CDR3 amino acids: CASSSYLRAFF. DNA of the CDR3: TGTGCCAGCAGTTCTTACTTGAGAGCTTTCTTT.